The entry below describes one TCR beta chain. The antigen it recognizes is unknown. No much larger clonotype is one base removed from it; base qualities were not supplied. Libraries were constructed by the immunoSEQ multiplex PCR assay. For the multiplex PCR, a mixture combining 60 forward primers for TCR Vbeta segments and 13 reverse primers for TCR Jbeta segments was used. The CDR3 region of rearranged TCR beta genes was amplified from genomic DNA by a multiplex PCR assay. The Illumina HiSeq System was used to sequence the amplified TCR beta libraries as 87-base-pair reads. Under the source paper's analysis protocol: Across the 500 to 750 repertoires, a later analysis counted roughly 84 million unique TCR beta chains, 9 million to 14 million of which were shared by at least two donors. Raw reads were error-corrected and collapsed into unique sequences by a nearest-neighbor algorithm in which closely related sequences were merged to remove PCR and sequencing errors. V, D and J gene segments were assigned by aligning CDR3 sequences to IMGT reference sequences. For a sequence to be retained, a match of at least six nucleotides was required to both a V gene segment and a J gene segment. A rearrangement counted as productive if the CDR3 had no stop codons and remained in frame with V and J, and every other rearrangement counted as non-productive. Following IMGT convention, CDR3 was defined as the stretch from the second conserved V-encoded cysteine up to the conserved J-encoded phenylalanine. In an earlier analysis of around 540 of the donors, sequences lacking an unambiguous match to a single V gene segment were excluded. In an earlier analysis of about 590 of the donors, a V segment was called functional when productive rearrangements were above 56.7%, and segregating when the standard deviation between donors exceeded 5%. To diagnose cytomegalovirus status from the catalog of TCR beta chain sequences, a statistical classification framework was built. In a later analysis, TCR nucleotide sequences were compared against IMGT/GENE-DB human TR gene sequences so that V and J genes could be assigned. A later analysis assigned CDR3 sequences and most-parsimonious VDJ recombination scenarios with the TCRdist pipeline. In a later analysis, every TCR beta chain was defined by the combination of its CDR3 amino acid sequence and its V-gene family, and reads without a unique V-gene family were dropped. To address suspected cross-contamination and a sequencing artifact, a later analysis removed over 500 highly shared, low-generation-probability nucleotide sequences. In a later analysis, a clonal expansion index for each public chain was calculated from normalized within-repertoire ranks of inferred template counts. Generation probabilities in a later analysis came from a VDJ recombination model fitted to out-of-frame rearrangements, and those results were checked against IGoR. In a later analysis, TCR-TCR, TCR-HLA and TCR-CMV co-occurrence was scored with hypergeometric tests, and a repertoire-size bias correction was applied to TCR pairs. In a later analysis, false discovery rates were estimated by permuting HLA or CMV assignments 20 times. In a later analysis, co-occurring TCRs were grouped with DBSCAN, and TCRdist sequence similarity was added when clustering was performed within HLA-allele-positive subsets. Repertoires with fewer than 30,000 or more than 120,000 public chains, plus five repertoires with anomalous nucleotide sharing, were excluded from co-occurrence clustering. TCRdb took this table from immuneACCESS and kept in-frame rearrangements with V and J called. Such tables lack part of the clones; where checked against another copy, unresolved V genes explain under half of the gap, and the rest is unexplained. The D gene and trimming were derived from the DNA, and the V and J assignments and clone size from that table. Within this sample are about 230,000 clones, with about 83% of them counted one time only. The ten largest clones take up 1% to 1.5% of the sample.

The data belong to a study of cytomegalovirus exposure and HLA in healthy donors (dated by TCRdb to the late 2010s). Background on the whole study: An earlier analysis of about 560 of the donors reported 250 to 300 Gb of sequence data and 90 million to 120 million unique TCR beta sequences obtained from approximately 180 million T cells. Among the roughly 400 genotyped donors, more than 70% belonged to the genetic ancestry cluster associated with self-reported Caucasian donors. Rather than drawing on any new phenotypic data, the later analysis identified candidate immune exposures from TCR beta sequences and the way those sequences occurred across donors. HLA typing included class I and class II loci at four-digit resolution. The study was designed to test whether signatures of past pathogen exposure could be identified by cataloging public T cell receptors. An early release that covered more than 550 HLA-typed donors contained approximately 320 gigabases of sequencing data and some 87 million unique TCR sequences. A later genetic analysis took genome-wide SNP genotypes for about 55% of the roughly 700 donors and used that subset as a discovery cohort. Donor age, sex, ethnicity and CMV serostatus were collected together with the repertoire data. Because of strong linkage in the cohort, roughly five DR-DQ haplotypes were treated as single units for association and clustering. Every discovery cohort repertoire had been produced on one sequencing platform. Typing coverage varied by locus: roughly 629-640 donors for A, B, C, DRB1 and DQB1; around 560 for DQA1; 600 to 610 for DPA1; about 450 for DPB1. Along with the approximately 700-subject first cohort, a separate validation cohort of 120 different subjects was used. To predict cytomegalovirus infection status, the study brought together high-throughput TCR immunosequencing, statistical association of individual TCRs with disease status, and machine learning. A later analysis re-examined previously published TCR beta repertoires from around 670 donors and added high-resolution HLA genotyping to investigate patterns of TCR occurrence. An earlier analysis of approximately 640 of the donors applied high-throughput TCR beta sequencing to assess whether each TCR beta V gene segment acted as functional or pseudogenic. The study used immunosequencing to profile the T cell repertoires of 600 to 850 subjects and linked those repertoires to cytomegalovirus serostatus. On average, about 240,000 unique TCR beta nucleotide sequences were sequenced per donor among about 400 genotyped donors of the cohort, with roughly 18% of those sequences being non-productive.

The cohort consisted of 600 to 700 healthy bone marrow donors. At the time of sampling, all cohort members were nominally healthy, though unrecorded immune exposures were likely present. Of the 550 to 750 cohort members, approximately 280 had positive CMV serostatus and fewer than 450 had negative CMV serostatus, and CMV serostatus was not recorded for the donor. Each donor provided a peripheral blood sample, and peripheral blood mononuclear cells were used for TCR beta sequencing. Genomic DNA was extracted from the blood cell samples with the Qiagen DNeasy Blood Extraction Kit. What the study reported, not specific to this receptor: A later analysis reported that several top co-occurrence clusters appeared linked to parvovirus B19, influenza, CMV and Epstein-Barr virus. In a later analysis, HLA-associated TCR beta chains were found to be more clonally expanded and to have lower generation probabilities than equally common non-associated chains. The sequencing pipeline was judged likely to have produced a cluster of highly shared sequence variants as a technical artifact. CMV serostatus was the only immune exposure information available for the cohort. A further reported finding was that TCR beta sequences accurately predicted the HLA-A and HLA-B alleles for most subjects in the first cohort. A later genetic analysis reported fewer N-insertions in productive TCRs among donors in an Asian-associated ancestry cluster than the approximately 700-donor mean. In a later genetic analysis, a missense DCLRE1C variant was associated with V-gene and J-gene trimming of TCR beta chains, and the association was replicated in an independent cohort. Because counts were too low, roughly 18 rarely observed V segments, including chromosome 9 orphons, were left out of the earlier analysis of approximately 580 of the donors. Because HLA typing was unavailable for some donors at each locus, only the typed subset was used in association tests. In a later analysis, about 16,000 TCR beta sequences were associated with specific HLA alleles at a false discovery rate of 0.05. The authors suggested that the approach could potentially be extended to other disease states and immunological phenotypes. In an earlier analysis of fewer than 750 of the donors, most TCR beta V segments were observed in productive rearrangements about 90% or about 30% of the time, broadly matching IMGT annotations. The classifier was reported to diagnose cytomegalovirus status with high specificity and sensitivity in both the original cohort and the validation cohort. The presence/absence analyses assumed that sequencing depth was roughly uniform across donors, and that assumption may not be true. Linkage disequilibrium might explain the correlated functional status among segregating V segments, but an unknown experimental factor could not be excluded. Across donors, most TCR sequences were observed very rarely, whereas some public TCRs were present in many individuals. In this cohort, only TCR beta chains were sequenced, and detectable features were limited by the absence of alpha or paired-chain data. In a later analysis, the rate of TCR association differed among HLA loci, with DRB1 alleles having the most associated TCRs and HLA-C alleles having the fewest. When HLA alleles, especially DR and DQ, strongly co-occurred, attributing TCR associations to individual alleles was difficult. In the study, 150 to 200 TCR beta chains were listed as associated with cytomegalovirus. According to a later analysis, most CMV-associated TCR beta chains appeared to be HLA-restricted, and the HLA associations seemed to be driven largely by CMV exposure. Three of the identified cytomegalovirus-associated TCR beta chains were confirmed in vitro to be specific for cytomegalovirus antigens.

This clonotype originated in a human donor in good health. The sample consisted of PBMCs.

Here is the DNA: TGTGCCAGCGGGCGGGAATGGAGCTCCTACAATGAGCAGTTCTTC. Its protein reads: CASGREWSSYNEQFF. Recombination connected TRBV6-1 to TRBJ2-1; TRBD2 is perhaps the D gene, given 6 matching bases. Per the germline V gene, MNHNS is the CDR1 and SASEGT is the CDR2. V and J are truncated by 8 bases and 0 bases respectively, leaving an intervening sequence of 14 bases. Counted from cysteine to phenylalanine, this CDR3 has 15 amino acids. Of the read, only the CDR3 DNA is kept; its 45 bases are in frame from base 1.